A few counts support the clone carrying this TCR beta chain. The antigen remains unidentified. The sample originates from a study of T cell repertoires in cytomegalovirus infection. Study at large: Used in the study were CMV epitopes, some recently identified and HLA-C-restricted, others well-studied and HLA-B-restricted. From public TCR beta signatures came an indication of both CMV infection and matching HLA type.

Each CDR3 protein is one row after TCRdb ran MiXCR on the reads. Of about a million distinct CDR3 sequences in the sample, around 32% were seen once. This CDR3 is built from 12 residues. The germline V gene has CDR1 LGHNA and CDR2 YNFKEQ. V was clipped by 4 bases and J by 13 bases, with 11 bases between them. Study-level findings and limits: HLA-C-restricted CMV clonotypes gave the most frequent clonotype in two of eight donors.

The rearrangement uses TRBV4-2 and TRBJ1-6; D not certain. Sequenced material: cultured CD8+ T cells from PBMCs, taken from culture after CMV antigen stimulation. The origin of this receptor is a human donor in good health (CMV status not recorded). Some clones in this sample may be carry-over from other donors' samples. This CDR3 reads CASSLSREPLHF. The CDR3 DNA reads TGTGCCAGCAGCCTCTCAAGGGAGCCCCTCCACTTT.